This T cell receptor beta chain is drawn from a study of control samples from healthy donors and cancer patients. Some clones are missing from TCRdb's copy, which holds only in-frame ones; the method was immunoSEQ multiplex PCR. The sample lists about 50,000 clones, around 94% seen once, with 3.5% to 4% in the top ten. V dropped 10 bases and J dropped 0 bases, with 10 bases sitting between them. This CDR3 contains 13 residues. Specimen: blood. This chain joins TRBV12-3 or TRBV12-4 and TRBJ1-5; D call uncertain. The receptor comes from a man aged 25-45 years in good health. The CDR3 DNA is TGTGCCACCCAGCCCAATAGCAATCAGCCCCAGCATTTT. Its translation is CATQPNSNQPQHF.